This T cell receptor beta chain was profiled in a study of cytomegalovirus exposure and HLA in healthy donors. Turning to the study itself: Earlier, approximately 180 million T cells were analyzed, and about 100 million unique TCR beta sequences were found among them. Regarding the study as a whole: The classifier, whose performance was assessed in both the original and validation cohorts, reportedly diagnosed cytomegalovirus status with high specificity and sensitivity.

This clone was counted only a few times. The antigen is unknown. CDR1 SNHLY and CDR2 FYNNEI come from the germline V gene. The V and J ends lost 6 bases and 7 bases respectively, with 12 bases between them. This CDR3 is built from 12 residues. Amplification used 60 Vbeta primers and 13 Jbeta primers. Using immunoSEQ multiplex PCR, the repertoire was profiled, and TCRdb retains in-frame clones only, with some absent. The sample has roughly 150,000 clones, about three quarters seen once. The chain joins TRBV2 to TRBJ1-1; D unresolved. The receptor's source is a woman aged 30 to 39 in good health and CMV-seronegative. The sequenced material came from PBMCs. CDR3 in amino acids: CASSPGSVEAFF. The CDR3 DNA sequence: TGTGCCAGCAGCCCCGGGTCTGTTGAAGCTTTCTTT.